This T cell receptor (beta chain) was recovered during a study of T cells in Graves' hyperthyroidism and ophthalmopathy. The investigators amplified TCR beta CDR3 regions from RNA transcripts. Researchers ran a first-round RT-PCR on the TCR CDR3 using the HTBI primer set. TCRdb re-called the multiplex PCR reads with MiXCR, one entry per CDR3 protein. The sample carries roughly 840,000 distinct CDR3 sequences, 38% recorded once. Study observations and caveats: Clonotypes that were expanded in thyroid above 0.001 mostly appeared in blood too.

This clonotype has a count of ten or more. Its antigen is not known. This TCR derives from a man younger than 30 with Graves' hyperthyroidism. The source material was blood.

The CDR3 region has the DNA TGCAGTGGGGGGACAGTCAATCAGCCCCAGCATTTT. Translation gives CSGGTVNQPQHF. The chain carries TRBV20-1 and TRBJ1-5; 7 positions match TRBD1. V gave up 7 bases and J gave up 3 bases; unmatched junction bases: 3. Germline V gene sequence: CDR1 DFQATT, CDR2 SNEGSKA (reference sequence). This CDR3 comprises 12 residues.